This T cell receptor (beta chain) was found in a study of cytotoxic CD8 clonotypes in ibrutinib-treated CLL. About the study: Included were 11 to 12 relapsed/refractory and about 14 treatment-naive patients, of whom approximately 18 were IGHV unmutated. Responses: roughly 25 partial, 2 complete; after median approximately six years, about 14 stayed remitted, 12 progressed. Findings and limits, study-wide: Sampling times (in sustained-remission versus progressing patients) were not the same.

Cryopreserved PBMCs yielded roughly 2.1 micrograms of genomic DNA for TCR beta libraries. A note on this clone: No antigen is known for it.

The CDR3 loop spans 17 amino acids. Germline loops: CDR1 GTSNPN, CDR2 SVGIG (reference sequence). J was trimmed by 5 bases and V by 2 bases; bases with no gene match: 15. Assay used: immunoSEQ multiplex PCR; TCRdb lists only in-frame clones, some missing. The table records more than 55,000 clones, about 72% of them present only once. The chain is built from TRBV30 and TRBJ2-5; 9 bases align to TRBD1. The sequence derives from a human donor with chronic lymphocytic leukemia. The source was PBMCs, collected after 12 months of ibrutinib treatment. CDR3 in DNA: TGTGCCTGGAGTCCAAACCCCACGCGGGACAGGGATGAGACCCAGTACTTC. Residues: CAWSPNPTRDRDETQYF. The variable domain in full, completed from reference TRBV30 and TRBJ2-5, reads SQTIHQWPATLVQPVGSPLSLECTVEGTSNPNLYWYRQAAGRGLQLLFYSVGIGQISSEVPQNLSASRPQDRQFILSSKKLLLSDSGFYLCAWSPNPTRDRDETQYFGPGTRLLVL.